This T cell receptor beta chain comes out of a study of shared clonotypes between healthy human individuals. Genomic DNA of every subset was divided equally among multiple immunoSEQ plates. The protocol was immunoSEQ multiplex PCR, while the TCRdb copy is restricted to in-frame clones and leaves out a portion. The sample holds around 700,000 clones; 92% are singletons and the top ten take approximately 22%. The germline gives CDR1 DFQATT, CDR2 SNEGSKA (reference sequence). The germline V and J ends were trimmed by 1 base and 5 bases, with 5 bases remaining between them. This CDR3 is 11 amino acids long. As defined, naive CD8 cells were CD45RO-negative and positively selected for CCR7, with terminally differentiated effector memory CD45RA+ cells excluded.

The receptor comes from a man aged 25 to 40 in good health. V gene TRBV20-1 combines with J gene TRBJ2-5; TRBD2 is a possible D gene (5 bases). Sequences were obtained from naive CD8+ T cells sorted from blood. DNA for the CDR3: TGCAGTGCTAGAGTAGCGGAGACCCAGTACTTC. It specifies CSARVAETQYF.